This T cell receptor (beta chain) was obtained from a study of response to subunit inactivated influenza vaccine (dated by TCRdb to 2017 to 2018). About the study as a whole: The study used deep quantitative T cell receptor repertoire profiling to track responses to a trivalent subunit inactivated influenza vaccine.

The sample holds a few counts of this clonotype. No antigen is known for it. Base-call qualities are not available, and no considerably larger clone is one nucleotide away. Overall results and qualifications from the work: It was suggested by the authors that each seasonal influenza vaccination may recruit only a limited number of new T cells.

Libraries were constructed by RT-PCR. The sample was run on an Illumina HiSeq 2500. TCRdb cleaned the public reads at Q25 with fastp, built clones with MiXCR and kept in-frame beta chains. CDR3 protein duplicates are merged, each entry listing the most common genes and DNA. The sample yields under 800,000 distinct CDR3 sequences; roughly 13% were counted once. The ten biggest clones cover less than 7% of the sample. The CDR1 and CDR2 encoded by the germline V gene are SGHAT and FQNNGV. The CDR3 sequence holds 19 residues, the cysteine and phenylalanine included. The read is trimmed to its CDR3 DNA, 57 bases read in frame from base 1. At the junction V is shortened by 3 bases and J by 2 bases; bases outside the gene matches: 12.

The V and J genes are TRBV11-2 and TRBJ2-6, with 8 bases aligning to TRBD1. The sample was PBMCs from blood, taken 14 to 15 days before vaccination. The TCR originated in a man aged 50 or older who received an inactivated influenza vaccine. Donor details come from another sample of the same person, matched by shared clones. Here the CDR3 is given as CASSFQGSPGGAGANVLTF. The DNA is as follows: TGTGCCAGCAGCTTTCAGGGGTCCCCAGGGGGCGCTGGGGCCAACGTCCTGACTTTC.